A single sample is the source of the 20 T cell receptor beta chains below, sequenced in a study of T cells after yellow fever vaccination. Via MiXCR, TCRdb re-called the 5' RACE reads, giving one row per CDR3 protein. The table has about 350,000 distinct CDR3 sequences, approximately 13% seen once. The sequenced sample was CD4+ T cells sorted from PBMCs, obtained 15 days after the yellow fever booster vaccination. The receptors come from a man between 18 and 29 years old who received the YFV17D yellow fever vaccine.

This clonotype was seen many times. The chain carries TRBV5-1 and TRBJ2-3, with D hard to call. Germline CDR1 and CDR2: SGHRS and YFSETQ. The germline V and J ends were trimmed by 3 bases and 4 bases, with 9 bases remaining between them. This CDR3 has 13 amino acids. CDR3: CASSSPGPDTQYF. CDR3 in DNA: TGCGCCAGCAGCTCCCCTGGGCCAGATACGCAGTATTTT.

The chain recombines TRBV5-4 with TRBJ2-5; 9 bases line up with TRBD1. The CDR3 consists of 15 residues. Losses at the gene ends were 4 bases for V and 5 bases for J; bases not matched to a gene: 9. Germline V gene lookup returns CDR1 SGHNT and CDR2 YYREEE (reference sequence). CDR3 residues: CASSLRTGEAETQYF. CDR3 nucleotides: TGTGCCAGCAGCCTTAGGACAGGGGAGGCGGAGACCCAGTACTTC.

This chain uses TRBV7-2 with TRBJ2-5; 7 positions agree with TRBD1. Germline trimming cut 4 bases from V and 7 bases from J; bases unmatched to any gene: 9. Per germline, CDR1 SGHTA and CDR2 FQGNSA. CDR3 length: 14 amino acids. Here the CDR3 DNA reads TGTGCCAGCAGCTCGAGAAGACAGGGTGGGACCCAGTACTTC. This codes for CASSSRRQGGTQYF.

This chain links TRBV28 with TRBJ2-7; TRBD2 matches 7 bases. Germline assignment: CDR1 MDHEN and CDR2 SYDVKM. J was trimmed by 9 bases and V by 1 base; bases with no gene match: 3. The CDR3 runs 12 residues. CDR3 region: CASSLLPGGQYF. In DNA, the CDR3 is TGTGCCAGCAGTTTATTGCCGGGGGGGCAGTACTTC.

In this sample, this clonotype turned up once. For the CDR3, the DNA is TGTGCCAGTGGTGCTCTGGGAGGGGGGCAAGAGACCCAGTACTTC. Translated, it gives CASGALGGGQETQYF. The chain uses TRBV19 and TRBJ2-5; perhaps TRBD2 as D (7 bases). V was shortened by 8 bases and J by 2 bases, with 18 bases between the two germline ends. Germline V CDR1 and CDR2: LNHDA, SQIVND (reference sequence). The CDR3 consists of 15 residues.

This clonotype was counted between two and nine times. V and J are TRBV24-1 and TRBJ2-3, with 7 bases identical to TRBD1. The CDR3 runs 15 residues. V gave up 4 bases and J gave up 1 base; unmatched junction bases: 4. Germline loops: CDR1 KGHDR, CDR2 SFDVKD. CDR3 DNA: TGTGCCACCAGTGACCACAGGGGCGGCACAGATACGCAGTATTTT. Amino acids: CATSDHRGGTDTQYF.

The table lists this clonotype with a count of one. The J gene is TRBJ2-5, the V gene TRBV7-9; D may be TRBD2 (6 bases). Germline CDR1 SEHNR, CDR2 FQNEAQ (reference sequence). Trimming removed 4 bases at V and 4 bases at J, with 16 bases between. The CDR3 runs 15 residues. The CDR3 coding sequence is TGTGCCAGCAGCTCCTCCACCGGGGGACGAGAGACCCAGTACTTC. It codes for CASSSSTGGRETQYF.

In its sample, this clonotype was seen a few times. J is TRBJ1-1 and V is TRBV4-2, with D perhaps TRBD1 (6 bases). Deletions cut 1 base from V and 5 bases from J, with 17 bases between. Germline V gene lookup returns CDR1 LGHNA and CDR2 YNFKEQ. The CDR3 totals 16 residues. CDR3 sequence (DNA): TGTGCCAGCAGCCAAGGGCCTACAGGGAGTTCGACTGAAGCTTTCTTT. It translates to CASSQGPTGSSTEAFF.

This clonotype was observed a handful of times. This chain uses TRBV18 with TRBJ1-2, with unresolved D. V lost 6 bases, J lost 5 bases, and 16 bases lay in between. Germline V CDR1 and CDR2: KGHSH, LQKENI. This CDR3 contains 14 residues. As DNA, the CDR3 is TGTGCCAGCTCCACCGGCACGGGCGCGTATGGCTACACCTTC. Amino acid sequence: CASSTGTGAYGYTF.

This clonotype has just a few counts. This sequence joins TRBV7-9 and TRBJ1-3; D unclear. The V gene's germline CDR1 is SEHNR and CDR2 FQNEAQ (reference sequence). Trimming removed 5 bases at V and 9 bases at J, with 11 bases between. This CDR3 has 12 amino acids. CDR3 nucleotide sequence: TGTGCCAGCAGCCCCGACGAAGCCACCATATATTTT. Translated: CASSPDEATIYF.

This rearrangement joins TRBV5-1 to TRBJ2-3; D is unresolved. V dropped 0 bases and J dropped 0 bases, with 20 bases sitting between them. CDR1 SGHRS and CDR2 YFSETQ come from the germline V gene. This CDR3 comprises 19 residues. CDR3 loop: CASSLAGGADSLSTDTQYF. The CDR3 coding sequence is TGCGCCAGCAGCTTGGCGGGTGGCGCAGATAGTCTTAGCACAGATACGCAGTATTTT.

As to this clonotype: Since a much larger clone is just one base distant, this may be a read error. The chain links TRBV7-2 to TRBJ2-3; D is perhaps TRBD2 (6 bases). The CDR3 consists of 12 residues. CDR1 SGHTA and CDR2 FQGNSA come from the germline V gene. This chain's CDR3 is CASSLDHRLAFF. CDR3 bases: TGTGCCAGCAGCTTAGATCACAGGCTAGCGTTTTTT.

The rearrangement uses TRBV6-2 or TRBV6-3 and TRBJ2-1; TRBD2 matches at 9 bases. CDR3 length equals 15 residues. Germline CDR1 and CDR2: MNHEY and SVGEGT. Germline trimming cut 2 bases from V and 4 bases from J; bases unmatched to any gene: 3. The CDR3 DNA reads as TGTGCCAGCAGTTACGCGGGGGGGCAGTACAATGAGCAGTTCTTC. It translates to CASSYAGGQYNEQFF.

This chain joins TRBV7-2 and TRBJ2-2; D call uncertain. Germline assignment: CDR1 SGHTA and CDR2 FQGNSA. The V end was cut by 5 bases, the J end by 8 bases, with 12 bases between. This CDR3 has 13 amino acids. CDR3 nucleotide sequence: TGTGCCAGCAGCCCCTACCTGGCGGGGGAGCTGTTTTTT. Its protein product is CASSPYLAGELFF.

Only a few counts were recorded for this clonotype. The chain employs TRBV7-2 and TRBJ2-7; D is unclear. Germline assignment: CDR1 SGHTA and CDR2 FQGNSA. The CDR3 runs to 15 residues. V lost 5 bases and J lost 9, with 23 bases in between. CDR3 sequence reads: CASSPQRGPLIRQYF. The CDR3 DNA follows: TGTGCCAGCAGCCCCCAACGAGGCCCTTTAATACGGCAGTACTTC.

V usage is TRBV7-9 and J usage is TRBJ2-7; 8 nucleotides agree with TRBD2. The CDR3 has 14 residues. Germline CDR1 reads SEHNR; CDR2 reads FQNEAQ (reference sequence). V trimming: 3 bases; J trimming: 2 bases; junction bases outside the gene matches: 3. The CDR3 sequence is CASSFGGATYEQYV. For the CDR3, the DNA is TGTGCCAGCAGCTTCGGGGGGGCCACCTACGAGCAGTACGTC.

This clonotype was seen a handful of times. The CDR3 region has the DNA TGCGCCAGCAGCCAAGATATTACTAACACAGATACGCAGTATTTT. It encodes CASSQDITNTDTQYF. The gene calls are TRBV4-3 and TRBJ2-3; D is unclear. CDR3 length: 15 amino acids. The ends were cut back, 0 bases at V and 2 bases at J, with 9 bases in the middle. Germline loops: CDR1 LGHNA, CDR2 YSLEER.

CDR3 amino acids: CASRPGPGGYTF. The CDR3 DNA follows: TGTGCCAGCAGACCAGGCCCGGGAGGCTACACCTTC. The V and J genes are TRBV12-3 or TRBV12-4 and TRBJ1-2; D not certain. The CDR3 consists of 12 residues. Trimming shortened V by 6 bases and J by 8 bases, and 13 bases separated the two germline ends.

The chain combines TRBV3-1 with TRBJ2-3, with no clear D. This CDR3 is 15 amino acids long. CDR1 and CDR2 from the germline V gene are LGHDT and YNNKEL (reference sequence). V lost 6 bases and J 3 bases, leaving 16 bases between the germline ends. The CDR3: CASSLGFLGTDTQYF. CDR3 in DNA: TGTGCCAGCAGTCTGGGATTCCTCGGAACAGATACGCAGTATTTT.

This clonotype was seen at least ten times. The DNA of the CDR3 is TGTGCCAGCAGTTTTGGCGAGGGCTACACCTTC. Protein sequence: CASSFGEGYTF. The chain recombines TRBV12-3 or TRBV12-4 with TRBJ1-2; D gene unclear. V was pared by 3 bases and J by 8 bases, with 7 bases between. There are 11 residues in the CDR3.